This is a list of T cell receptor beta chains from one sample in a study of T cell clonotyping in hematopoietic cell transplantation. Profiling relied on immunoSEQ multiplex PCR, and the TCRdb table lists in-frame clones only, not all of them. The top ten clones hold 1.8% of a sample with roughly 16,000 clones, approximately 93% of them seen once. Sample: peripheral blood mononuclear cells, taken before stem cell transplant. The receptors were gathered from a man younger than 30 with biphenotypic leukemia. Some clones in this sample may be carry-over from other donors' samples. The CDR3 runs from the conserved cysteine through the conserved F or W. D genes are given only for firm matches. The size entry is marked missing in some rows and otherwise reads once, few, many or a size class.

-	TRBV30	TRBJ2-7	-	CAWSRDIIAYEQYF	TGTGCCTGGAGTAGGGACATCATTGCCTACGAGCAGTACTTC
-	TRBV2	TRBJ2-7	-	CAAKTRYEQYF	TGTGCCGCCAAGACGAGGTACGAGCAGTACTTC
-	TRBV5-6	TRBJ1-1	-	CASSPHGAEAFF	TGTGCCAGCAGCCCTCATGGAGCTGAAGCTTTCTTT
-	TRBV5-6	TRBJ2-6	once	CASSPDLSGANVLTF	TGTGCCAGCAGCCCGGACCTCTCTGGGGCCAACGTCCTGACTTTC
-	TRBV5-6	TRBJ2-7	-	CASSFARSYEQYF	TGTGCCAGCAGCTTTGCAAGGTCCTACGAGCAGTACTTC
-	TRBV28	TRBJ1-1	-	CASSLVKGTEAFF	TGTGCCAGCAGTTTAGTAAAAGGGACTGAAGCTTTCTTT
TRBD1	TRBV4-3	TRBJ2-7	-	CASSLQQGAYEQYF	TGCGCCAGCAGCCTCCAACAGGGGGCCTACGAGCAGTACTTC
TRBD1	TRBV5-6	TRBJ2-7	-	CASSWGQYEQYF	TGTGCCAGCAGCTGGGGACAGTACGAGCAGTACTTC
-	TRBV28	TRBJ2-6	once	CASSLGRISGANVLTF	TGTGCCAGCAGTTTAGGACGGATCTCTGGGGCCAACGTCCTGACTTTC
-	TRBV5-4	TRBJ1-1	-	CASSLTENTEAFF	TGTGCCAGCAGCTTGACCGAGAACACTGAAGCTTTCTTT
-	TRBV14	TRBJ2-7	-	CASSDRDLLKYEQYF	TGTGCCAGCAGCGACCGGGACTTGCTCAAATACGAGCAGTACTTC
-	TRBV10-3	TRBJ1-1	-	CAISEGGGRAFF	TGTGCCATCAGTGAGGGCGGAGGGCGCGCTTTCTTT
TRBD1	TRBV25-1	TRBJ2-5	once	CASSTPMTGTETQYF	TGTGCCAGCAGTACTCCCATGACAGGGACAGAGACCCAGTACTTC
TRBD1	TRBV28	TRBJ2-2	-	CASSRIDRATGELFF	TGTGCCAGCAGTAGAATAGACAGGGCCACCGGGGAGCTGTTTTTT
-	TRBV19	TRBJ2-1	-	CASSILPESYNEQFF	TGTGCCAGTAGTATATTACCCGAATCCTACAATGAGCAGTTCTTC
TRBD1	TRBV4-1	TRBJ1-1	-	CASSHPRTGMNTEAFF	TGCGCCAGCAGCCATCCCAGGACAGGAATGAACACTGAAGCTTTCTTT